The next 2 T cell receptor beta chains were all read from a single sample in a study of blood T cells in healthy people across ages. A second roughly 6 to 12 cycle PCR used barcoded and J-beta primers. TCRdb reanalysed the 5' RACE reads using MiXCR and keeps one entry per CDR3 protein. The sample lists around 800,000 distinct CDR3 sequences; approximately 67% were seen once. Sequenced: blood. All receptors come from a man aged 30 to 45 in good health.

This chain uses TRBV6-5 with TRBJ2-4; D could derive from TRBD1 or TRBD2 (5 bases each). The better agreement between TRBJ2-7 and the DNA end casts doubt on the J call. This CDR3 is 15 amino acids long. Germline CDR1 MNHEY, CDR2 SVGAGI. The CDR3 DNA reads as TGTGCCAGCAGTTCGGGACCGACCACGACCTACGAGCAGTACTTC. Protein product: CASSSGPTTTYEQYF.

This clonotype was observed a handful of times. This rearrangement joins TRBV6-6 to TRBJ2-3; 8 bases are a match to TRBD2. There are 14 residues in the CDR3. Germline CDR1 and CDR2: MNHNY and SVGAGI (reference sequence). With 7 bases clipped from V and 2 bases from J, the junction kept 5 bases outside the gene matches. This chain's CDR3 is CASTHGGDTDTQYF. In DNA form, the CDR3 reads TGTGCCAGCACCCACGGGGGGGACACAGATACGCAGTATTTT.